The present entry profiles one T cell receptor (beta chain) with its context. Germline V lookup: CDR1 SGHVS, CDR2 FQNEAQ. V lost 1 base and J 3 bases, leaving 13 bases between the germline ends. This CDR3 region has 15 residues. This entry belongs to a study of T cells in tumors and immune-related adverse events. Profiled with immunoSEQ multiplex PCR; TCRdb holds only in-frame clones, not every one. Of thousands of clones in the sample, 82% were seen once. This specimen was skin tissue, taken from a patient treated with anti-PD-1 therapy. The TCR originated in a female donor with metastatic renal cell carcinoma. The V and J genes are TRBV7-8 and TRBJ2-7, with D perhaps matching TRBD1 or TRBD2 (5 bases each). The CDR3, as DNA: TGTGCCAGCAGCTTAGTTTCTAGGGACGGCTACGAGCAGTACTTC. Translated, it gives CASSLVSRDGYEQYF.